This record covers a single TCR beta chain. Investigators took about 10 milliliters of peripheral blood from every donor. V was clipped by 10 bases and J by 6 bases; unmatched bases: 6. CDR3 length: 14 amino acids. Germline V lookup: CDR1 SNHLY, CDR2 FYNNEI. A J-beta primer mix and a sample-barcoded 5' primer were used in a second PCR of about 7 to 11 cycles. Any given sample supplied a minimum of 3 million CDR3-containing paired-end reads. TCRdb reanalysed the 5' RACE reads using MiXCR and keeps one entry per CDR3 protein. Altogether 1.5 million to 1.8 million distinct CDR3 sequences are present, 40% to 45% being singletons, with the ten largest covering just over 4%. This record comes from a study of blood T cells in healthy people across ages.

Sequencing used blood. The chain recombines TRBV2 with TRBJ2-2, with 12 bases fitting TRBD2. The source is a woman aged 18-30 years in good health. CDR3 in amino acids: CATRLAGASGELFF. CDR3 nucleotide sequence: TGTGCCACTCGACTAGCGGGGGCATCCGGGGAGCTGTTTTTT.